What follows are 24 T cell receptor beta chains derived from one specimen sequenced in a study of blood T cell repertoires in COVID-19. Assay: immunoSEQ multiplex PCR; the TCRdb copy retains only in-frame clones and omits some. The sample carries over 250,000 clones, about 90% recorded once. Sequencing was done on a sample of PBMCs or T cells enriched from blood (not recorded which). These TCRs come from a woman aged 60-70 years who had recovered from COVID-19.

This chain connects TRBV18 to TRBJ2-1, with TRBD2 as a possible D gene (6 bases). Germline V gene lookup returns CDR1 KGHSH and CDR2 LQKENI. The CDR3 runs 16 residues. V lost 4 bases and J lost 8, with 21 bases in between. The CDR3 DNA sequence: TGTGCCAGCTCACTTACCCGGCAAGTCAGCGGGTATGAGCAGTTCTTC. This encodes CASSLTRQVSGYEQFF.

The chain is built from TRBV7-3 and TRBJ1-2, with D maybe TRBD1 (6 bases). There are 20 residues in the CDR3. The V end lost 3 bases, the J end lost 0 bases, and 26 bases lay between the germline ends. Germline CDR1 SGHTA, CDR2 FQGTGA. As DNA, the CDR3 is TGTGCCAGCAGCTTGACAGGTGGGGTTGTTGATCACAGCGCTAACTATGGCTACACCTTC. This codes for CASSLTGGVVDHSANYGYTF. The full variable domain, in which reference TRBV7-3 and TRBJ1-2 provide the parts outside the CDR3, is GAGVSQTPSNKVTEKGKYVELRCDPISGHTALYWYRQSLGQGPEFLIYFQGTGAADDSGLPNDRFFAVRPEGSVSTLKIQRTERGDSAVYLCASSLTGGVVDHSANYGYTFGSGTRLTVV.

This sequence joins TRBV14 and TRBJ2-1; D might be TRBD2 (5 bases). The CDR3 is 16 residues long. The V gene's germline CDR1 is SGHDN and CDR2 FVKESK. The V end was cut by 0 bases, the J end by 3 bases, with 12 bases between. Here the CDR3 DNA reads TGTGCCAGCAGCCAAGATCGGGGTGTGGTCTACAATGAGCAGTTCTTC. This translates into CASSQDRGVVYNEQFF.

The chain is built from TRBV9 and TRBJ1-6; 9 bases fit TRBD1. The CDR3 has 14 residues. The V segment lost 4 bases and the J segment 8 bases; nucleotides outside the gene matches: 4. CDR1 and CDR2 from the germline V gene are SGDLS and YYNGEE. The CDR3 DNA reads TGTGCCAGCAGCTGGACAGGGGAGGATTCACCCCTCCACTTT. This sequence encodes CASSWTGEDSPLHF.

The CDR3 sequence: CASSPRLENEQFF. The CDR3 DNA follows: TGTGCCAGCAGCCCTCGACTAGAAAATGAGCAGTTCTTC. V usage is TRBV2 and J usage is TRBJ2-1, with D tentatively TRBD2 (6 bases). V was pared by 6 bases and J by 7 bases, with 13 bases between. The germline gives CDR1 SNHLY, CDR2 FYNNEI. CDR3 length equals 13 residues.

There are a few counts of this clone. This sequence joins TRBV2 and TRBJ1-5; D call uncertain. The V end was cut by 8 bases, the J end by 6 bases, with 14 bases between. In germline, CDR1 is SNHLY, CDR2 FYNNEI. The CDR3 spans 13 residues. In DNA form, the CDR3 reads TGTGCCAGCGGCGAACAGTACTTTCAGCCCCAGCATTTT. As protein: CASGEQYFQPQHF. The full variable domain, its missing parts supplied by reference TRBV2 and TRBJ1-5, is EPEVTQTPSHQVTQMGQEVILRCVPISNHLYFYWYRQILGQKVEFLVSFYNNEISEKSEIFDDQFSVERPDGSNFTLKIRSTKLEDSAMYFCASGEQYFQPQHFGDGTRLSIL.

About this clone itself: One end of the junction is discordant with germline, which a read error may explain. The genes are TRBV9 and TRBJ2-1; 9 positions agree with TRBD2. The germline gives CDR1 SGDLS, CDR2 YYNGEE. The CDR3 consists of 15 residues. The CDR3 region is CASTVSSGNLNEQFF. The CDR3, as DNA: TGTGCCAGCACCGTATCTAGCGGGAACTTAAATGAGCAGTTCTTC.

As DNA, the CDR3 is TGTGCCACCTCACATGGGCAGGGGAGGGCAGATACGCAGTATTTT. Amino acid sequence: CATSHGQGRADTQYF. The rearrangement uses TRBV24-1 and TRBJ2-3; a possible D gene is TRBD2 (7 bases). Germline V gene lookup returns CDR1 KGHDR and CDR2 SFDVKD. The CDR3 length is 15 residues. Trimming took off 9 bases at V and 4 bases at J, with 19 bases between the two ends.

The V gene is TRBV28, the J gene TRBJ2-1; maybe TRBD1 (5 bases). The V end was cut by 3 bases, the J end by 5 bases, with 11 bases between. CDR1 is MDHEN, CDR2 SYDVKM, per germline. The CDR3 runs to 14 residues. The CDR3 is CASSLVRVDNEQFF. CDR3 in DNA: TGTGCCAGCAGTTTGGTCAGGGTAGACAATGAGCAGTTCTTC. The variable domain in full, with the rest retrieved from reference TRBV28 and TRBJ2-1, is DVKVTQSSRYLVKRTGEKVFLECVQDMDHENMFWYRQDPGLGLRLIYFSYDVKMKEKGDIPEGYSVSREKKERFSLILESASTNQTSMYLCASSLVRVDNEQFFGPGTRLTVL.

In its sample, this clone was seen a few times. CDR3 sequence: CATSDLWQDPNSPLHF. In DNA form, the CDR3 reads TGTGCCACCAGTGATCTCTGGCAGGATCCAAATTCACCCCTCCACTTT. The V gene is TRBV24-1, the J gene TRBJ1-6, with D unclear. The length of the CDR3 is 16 residues. The germline V and J ends were trimmed by 3 bases and 7 bases, with 15 bases remaining between them. Germline assignment: CDR1 KGHDR and CDR2 SFDVKD.

J is TRBJ1-2 and V is TRBV29-1; the D is unclear. Deletions cut 2 bases from V and 8 bases from J, with 15 bases between. The CDR3 covers 13 residues. Germline V gene sequence: CDR1 SQVTM, CDR2 ANQGSEA. CDR3 in DNA: TGCAGCGTTGAAACGGCGGCCTCTATGGGCTACACCTTC. Residues: CSVETAASMGYTF.

The CDR3 is CASSLLQAEQFF. CDR3 nucleotide sequence: TGTGCCAGCAGTTTATTACAGGCGGAGCAGTTCTTC. The V call is TRBV28, the J call TRBJ2-1; perhaps TRBD1 as D (5 bases). V shed 1 base and J shed 10 bases, with 8 bases lying between them. This CDR3 comprises 12 residues. CDR1 and CDR2 from the germline V gene are MDHEN and SYDVKM.

The chain recombines TRBV11-3 with TRBJ2-2, with 8 bases identical to TRBD2. J lost 4 bases, V lost 1 base, and 8 bases had no gene match. CDR3 size: 17 residues. Germline assignment: CDR1 SGHNT and CDR2 YENEEA. The CDR3 DNA is TGTGCCAGCAGCTTAGTCCAAGGGCTAGCGGGCACCGGGGAGCTGTTTTTT. It is translated as CASSLVQGLAGTGELFF.

This clone has only one observation. This chain links TRBV9 with TRBJ1-3; TRBD1 agrees at 10 bases. This CDR3 is built from 16 residues. In germline, CDR1 is SGDLS, CDR2 YYNGEE. Unmatched junction bases numbered 4, after V lost 4 bases and J lost 0 bases. The CDR3 here is CASSTWDRGSGNTIYF. The DNA for the CDR3 is TGTGCCAGCAGCACATGGGACAGGGGCTCTGGAAACACCATATATTTT.

J is TRBJ2-5 and V is TRBV5-1, with D possibly matching TRBD1 (6 bases). CDR1 is SGHRS and CDR2 is YFSETQ in the germline V gene. This CDR3 is built from 12 residues. Trimming removed 6 bases from V and 2 bases from J, with 8 bases in between. CDR3 sequence: CASNDRQETQYF. CDR3 nucleotides: TGCGCCAGCAACGACAGGCAAGAGACCCAGTACTTC.

This rearrangement joins TRBV29-1 to TRBJ2-2, with a possible D match to TRBD2 (6 bases). The CDR3 has 14 residues. Germline CDR1 SQVTM, CDR2 ANQGSEA. V shed 7 bases and J shed 1 base, with 13 bases lying between them. CDR3 bases: TGCAGCGGCAAGTGGGGACTGAACACCGGGGAGCTGTTTTTT. It translates to CSGKWGLNTGELFF.

The chain joins TRBV9 to TRBJ2-7, with 11 bases fitting TRBD2. The CDR3 loop spans 15 amino acids. Germline CDR1 SGDLS, CDR2 YYNGEE. Trimming at V came to 3 bases and at J to 3 bases, leaving 5 bases not matched to a gene. The chain's CDR3 is CASSAGLADLYEQYF. For the CDR3, the DNA is TGTGCCAGCAGCGCGGGACTAGCGGACCTCTACGAGCAGTACTTC.

This chain connects TRBV5-6 to TRBJ2-7; 8 bases map to TRBD1. V lost 0 bases to trimming and J lost 5 bases; unmatched junction nucleotides: 4. CDR3 length equals 14 residues. Per germline, CDR1 SGHDT and CDR2 YYEEEE. This CDR3 is CASSLGQGRNEQYF. CDR3 in DNA: TGTGCCAGCAGCTTGGGACAGGGGCGTAACGAGCAGTACTTC.

V and J are TRBV10-3 and TRBJ2-5; 11 positions agree with TRBD1. The J segment lost 5 bases and the V segment lost 8 bases, leaving 4 bases of the junction unmatched. The CDR3 spans 13 residues. Germline loops: CDR1 ENHRY, CDR2 SYGVKD. CDR3 in DNA: TGTGCCATCGCGGACAGGGGGCTGGAGACCCAGTACTTC. It yields the protein CAIADRGLETQYF.

The chain combines TRBV7-9 with TRBJ1-1; perhaps TRBD1 as D (5 bases). The V and J ends lost 0 bases and 6 bases respectively, with 17 bases between them. The CDR3 is 16 amino acids. CDR1 is SEHNR, CDR2 FQNEAQ, per germline (reference sequence). CDR3 bases: TGTGCCAGCAGCTTAGCAGGGGTCGCAGGGTTGCCTGAAGCTTTCTTT. Its protein is CASSLAGVAGLPEAFF.

The chain couples TRBV5-1 to TRBJ2-5; TRBD2 agrees at 12 bases. V was pared by 4 bases and J by 7 bases, with 11 bases of the junction left unmatched. Germline lookup yields CDR1 SGHRS and CDR2 YFSETQ. The CDR3 loop spans 16 amino acids. The CDR3, as DNA: TGCGCCAGCAGCGCGACCGAACTAGCGGGGGGAGGGACCCAGTACTTC. This translates into CASSATELAGGGTQYF.

The chain combines TRBV2 with TRBJ1-2, with D hard to call. Germline assignment: CDR1 SNHLY and CDR2 FYNNEI. The CDR3 sequence is 14 residues long. V lost 6 bases, J lost 4 bases, and 15 bases lay in between. The CDR3 loop reads CASRQTSSGYGYTF. The CDR3 nucleotides read TGTGCCAGCAGACAAACGTCGTCGGGCTATGGCTACACCTTC. The variable domain in full, completed from reference TRBV2 and TRBJ1-2, reads EPEVTQTPSHQVTQMGQEVILRCVPISNHLYFYWYRQILGQKVEFLVSFYNNEISEKSEIFDDQFSVERPDGSNFTLKIRSTKLEDSAMYFCASRQTSSGYGYTFGSGTRLTVV.

The chain combines TRBV18 with TRBJ2-5; TRBD1 matches 12 bases. The length of the CDR3 is 15 residues. CDR1 and CDR2 (germline): KGHSH, LQKENI. Trimming took 0 bases from V and 5 from J; bases not matched to a gene: 1. CDR3 sequence reads: CASSPPGQGAETQYF. The CDR3, as DNA: TGTGCCAGCTCACCACCGGGACAGGGGGCCGAGACCCAGTACTTC.

The V gene is TRBV19, the J gene TRBJ1-2; 8 bases match TRBD1. V was pared by 4 bases and J by 3 bases, with 4 bases of the junction left unmatched. The CDR3 has 14 amino acids. The germline V gene encodes CDR1 LNHDA and CDR2 SQIVND (reference sequence). DNA of the CDR3: TGTGCCAGTAGTAGAGGGACAGGAGACTATGGCTACACCTTC. Translation gives CASSRGTGDYGYTF.